The 25 T cell receptor beta chains given below trace back to one sample, sequenced in a study of coeliac disease. Study conclusions and caveats: In active celiac disease, intraepithelial and lamina propria TRB and TRG repertoires were less clonal than controls.

No antigen has been assigned to these receptors. TCRdb's copy holds only in-frame clones and misses some; the assay was immunoSEQ multiplex PCR. The sample shows a few thousand clones, 65% to 70% of them seen only once. The specimen sequenced was intraepithelial lymphocytes from the gut. These receptors were collected from a woman aged 55-70 years with active celiac disease.

The CDR3 protein is CASSLVSAGSYEQYF. The CDR3 DNA reads TGTGCCAGCAGCTTAGTTTCGGCGGGCTCCTACGAGCAGTACTTC. This chain joins TRBV11-2 and TRBJ2-7, with a possible D match to TRBD2 (5 bases). V was pared by 1 base and J by 0 bases, with 10 bases between. Germline CDR1 and CDR2: SGHAT and FQNNGV. The CDR3 loop spans 15 amino acids.

In its sample, this clone was seen once. This chain uses TRBV7-3 with TRBJ1-1, with TRBD1 as a possible D gene (5 bases). From germline, CDR1 is SGHTA and CDR2 FQGTGA. The germline V and J ends were trimmed by 0 bases and 1 base, with 6 bases remaining between them. CDR3 length: 14 residues. The CDR3 here is CASSLTGENTEAFF. CDR3 bases: TGTGCCAGCAGCTTAACAGGGGAGAACACTGAAGCTTTCTTT.

This clone was seen a few times. V usage is TRBV6-1 and J usage is TRBJ1-1; D gene uncertain. The CDR3 is 15 residues long. Germline V gene sequence: CDR1 MNHNS, CDR2 SASEGT. Trimming pared 3 bases from V and 1 base from J, leaving 12 bases between. In DNA, the CDR3 is TGTGCCAGCAGTGATCCGGGATCCGGGAACACTGAAGCTTTCTTT. The encoded protein is CASSDPGSGNTEAFF.

The V call is TRBV11-2, the J call TRBJ2-7; the match to TRBD2 covers 10 bases. CDR1 SGHAT and CDR2 FQNNGV come from the germline V gene. V dropped 5 bases and J dropped 3; count of bases not matched to a gene: 4. CDR3 length equals 14 residues. The CDR3: CASSLAGVIYEQYF. The CDR3 DNA sequence: TGTGCCAGCAGCCTAGCGGGAGTTATCTACGAGCAGTACTTC.

V is TRBV7-2 and J is TRBJ2-2, with unresolved D. The V gene lost 0 bases and the J gene lost 7 bases, with 12 bases spanning the gap. This CDR3 is 15 amino acids long. CDR1 and CDR2 (germline): SGHTA, FQGNSA. The CDR3 region has the DNA TGTGCCAGCAGCTTAGCTGGGCAGTTTAACGGGGAGCTGTTTTTT. Amino acid sequence: CASSLAGQFNGELFF.

This sequence joins TRBV6-1 and TRBJ1-6; 8 bases match TRBD1. The CDR3 has 14 residues. Germline CDR1 MNHNS, CDR2 SASEGT. V lost 5 bases and J lost 8; bases outside the gene matches: 5. The CDR3: CASSPTGVYSPLHF. The CDR3 nucleotides are TGTGCCAGCAGTCCGACAGGGGTTTATTCACCCCTCCACTTT.

This clone came up a few times. The V gene is TRBV6-6, the J gene TRBJ2-2; 7 nucleotides agree with TRBD1. The V and J ends lost 5 bases and 7 bases, in that order; junction bases with no gene match: 7. The CDR3 loop spans 14 amino acids. Germline assignment: CDR1 MNHNY and CDR2 SVGAGI (reference sequence). The CDR3 DNA follows: TGTGCCAGCAGTGCACAGGGGTCGGGCGGGGAGCTGTTTTTT. This encodes CASSAQGSGGELFF.

The chain recombines TRBV4-2 with TRBJ1-1; D not resolved. This CDR3 is 13 amino acids long. The V end was cut by 5 bases, the J end by 11 bases, with 18 bases between. From germline, CDR1 is LGHNA and CDR2 YNFKEQ. The CDR3 loop is CASSSWGGSGAFF. CDR3 in DNA: TGTGCCAGCAGCTCCTGGGGAGGGAGCGGGGCTTTCTTT.

Only a few counts were recorded for this clone. This rearrangement joins TRBV10-3 to TRBJ2-7, with TRBD2 matching 10 bases. Losses at the gene ends were 7 bases for V and 2 bases for J; bases not matched to a gene: 8. The CDR3 length is 15 residues. CDR1 is ENHRY and CDR2 is SYGVKD in the germline V gene. The CDR3 here is CAIMFGLAGAYEQYF. Written as DNA, the CDR3 is TGTGCCATCATGTTTGGTCTAGCGGGGGCCTACGAGCAGTACTTC.

The V call is TRBV27, the J call TRBJ2-1; TRBD1 matches at 9 bases. The V gene's germline CDR1 is MNHEY and CDR2 SMNVEV (reference sequence). This CDR3 has 17 amino acids. V dropped 3 bases and J dropped 3; count of bases not matched to a gene: 9. The CDR3 is CASSLVGPGQGYNEQFF. The CDR3, as DNA: TGTGCCAGCAGTTTGGTTGGACCGGGACAGGGCTACAATGAGCAGTTCTTC.

This chain connects TRBV7-6 to TRBJ2-5, with D maybe TRBD2 (6 bases). Per germline, CDR1 SGHVS and CDR2 FNYEAQ. CDR3 length: 14 residues. V was trimmed by 4 bases and J by 4 bases, leaving 13 bases between them. For the CDR3, the DNA is TGTGCCAGCAGCTCATCTAGCGCCCGAGAGACCCAGTACTTC. The encoded protein is CASSSSSARETQYF.

The rearrangement joins TRBV7-3 to TRBJ2-5, with D possibly TRBD1 on 6 matching bases. Germline CDR1 and CDR2: SGHTA and FQGTGA. The CDR3 is 16 amino acids. V shed 4 bases and J shed 4 bases, with 19 bases lying between them. The CDR3 DNA sequence: TGTGCCAGCAGCTCTTACAGGGATCCGACAGGAGAGACCCAGTACTTC. Encoded protein: CASSSYRDPTGETQYF.

The chain joins TRBV7-2 to TRBJ1-2; D call uncertain. The V gene lost 8 bases and the J gene lost 0 bases, with 10 bases spanning the gap. Germline-derived CDR1 and CDR2 are SGHTA and FQGNSA. The CDR3 has 13 amino acids. DNA for the CDR3: TGTGCCAGCGCCAGTCCATCTAACTATGGCTACACCTTC. Translating it yields CASASPSNYGYTF.

The rearrangement links TRBV19 to TRBJ2-2, with D perhaps TRBD1 (6 bases). The CDR3 totals 16 residues. CDR1 and CDR2 from the germline V gene are LNHDA and SQIVND (reference sequence). The V gene lost 3 bases and the J gene lost 2 bases, with 13 bases spanning the gap. The CDR3 protein is CASSMGQLLNTGELFF. CDR3 DNA: TGTGCCAGTAGTATGGGACAATTATTAAACACCGGGGAGCTGTTTTTT.

This clone has only a few counts. The CDR3 spells CASSRGQGSGEQYF. The CDR3 nucleotides are TGTGCCAGCAGCAGGGGACAGGGTTCGGGAGAGCAGTACTTC. The gene calls are TRBV6-5 and TRBJ2-7, with TRBD1 matching 9 bases. Germline V CDR1 and CDR2: MNHEY, SVGAGI. The CDR3 spans 14 residues. Trimming removed 6 bases from V and 7 bases from J; junction bases left unmatched: 10.

This chain links TRBV21-1 with TRBJ1-5; the listed D gene, TRBD1, was not tested against the DNA. TRBV21-1 is listed as a pseudogene. The CDR3 totals 16 residues. The CDR3 DNA is TGTGCCAGCAAAGTATGGGGACAGCATAGCAATCAGCCCCAGCATTTT. It is translated as CASKVWGQHSNQPQHF.

By share, this clone ranks as medium-sized (0.01 to 0.1%). The CDR3 DNA sequence: TGTGCCAGCAGCTTAGGGGAAGGGGGGGCGAATGGCTACACCTTC. Translation gives CASSLGEGGANGYTF. The V gene is TRBV11-2, the J gene TRBJ1-2, with D possibly matching TRBD1 (6 bases). The CDR3 consists of 15 residues. Per the germline V gene, CDR1 is SGHAT and CDR2 is FQNNGV. V lost 1 base, J lost 6 bases, and 15 bases lay in between.

The gene calls are TRBV5-4 and TRBJ2-3, with unresolved D. The V gene lost 3 bases and the J gene lost 2 bases, with 10 bases spanning the gap. Germline lookup yields CDR1 SGHNT and CDR2 YYREEE (reference sequence). This CDR3 is built from 14 residues. CDR3 residues: CASSSHGSTDTQYF. The CDR3 nucleotides read TGTGCCAGCAGCTCGCACGGGTCCACAGATACGCAGTATTTT.

This chain links TRBV7-6 with TRBJ1-2, with TRBD1 identical over 8 bases. Germline V gives CDR1 SGHVS, CDR2 FNYEAQ. After removal of 2 bases from V and 6 bases from J, the junction contained 5 bases not matched to a gene. CDR3 length equals 14 residues. CDR3 residues: CASSLIQGEDGYTF. CDR3 DNA sequence: TGTGCCAGCAGCTTAATACAGGGGGAGGATGGCTACACCTTC.

This rearrangement joins TRBV5-4 to TRBJ1-3, with D perhaps TRBD1 (6 bases). This CDR3 spans 16 amino acids. CDR1 is SGHNT and CDR2 is YYREEE in the germline V gene (reference sequence). Trimming shortened V by 0 bases and J by 4 bases, and 14 bases separated the two germline ends. CDR3 nucleotide sequence: TGTGCCAGCAGCTTGGTCCCCGGGACATCAGGAAACACCATATATTTT. Amino acids: CASSLVPGTSGNTIYF.

V usage is TRBV2 and J usage is TRBJ2-3; 7 bases agree with TRBD1. CDR3 length: 16 amino acids. The V gene end was trimmed by 5 bases and the J gene end by 2 bases; junction bases not matched to a gene: 10. In germline, CDR1 is SNHLY, CDR2 FYNNEI. The CDR3 nucleotides are TGTGCCAGCAGTCCCCGTGGGGACAGAATCACAGATACGCAGTATTTT. This codes for CASSPRGDRITDTQYF.

This clone has only a few counts. The chain joins TRBV4-3 to TRBJ2-3; 7 nucleotides align to TRBD2. The germline gives CDR1 LGHNA, CDR2 YSLEER. Losses at the gene ends were 0 bases for V and 3 bases for J; bases not matched to a gene: 6. The CDR3 loop spans 16 amino acids. Here the CDR3 DNA reads TGCGCCAGCAGCCAAGATGGCGGGAGTGGGACAGATACGCAGTATTTT. Protein: CASSQDGGSGTDTQYF.

The chain recombines TRBV28 with TRBJ2-3; 8 bases are a match to TRBD2. V lost 6 bases, J lost 6 bases, and 14 bases stayed unmatched. The CDR3 is 16 amino acids. Per germline, CDR1 MDHEN and CDR2 SYDVKM. CDR3 coding DNA: TGTGCCAGCAGCCCTACGCGGGCGGGAGGACTGGATACGCAGTATTTT. This sequence encodes CASSPTRAGGLDTQYF.

This chain uses TRBV6-6 with TRBJ1-1, with 7 positions matching TRBD1. The CDR3 totals 11 residues. From germline, CDR1 is MNHNY and CDR2 SVGAGI (reference sequence). The junction had 3 bases not matched to a gene; V was cut back by 6 bases and J by 8 bases. In nucleotides, the CDR3 is TGTGCCAGCAGCCAGGACAGGGAAGCTTTCTTT. Amino acids: CASSQDREAFF.

This chain links TRBV7-9 with TRBJ1-1; a weak D match, TRBD1 (6 bases). The CDR3 has 16 amino acids. Germline V CDR1 and CDR2: SEHNR, FQNEAQ (reference sequence). V was cut by 2 bases and J by 3 bases, with 16 bases left in between. The chain's CDR3 is CASSLRQGFWYTEAFF. In nucleotides, the CDR3 is TGTGCCAGCAGCTTACGTCAGGGGTTTTGGTACACTGAAGCTTTCTTT. The entire variable domain, with the rest obtained from reference TRBV7-9 and TRBJ1-1, is as follows: DTGVSQNPRHKITKRGQNVTFRCDPISEHNRLYWYRQTLGQGPEFLTYFQNEAQLEKSRLLSDRFSAERPKGSFSTLEIQRTEQGDSAMYLCASSLRQGFWYTEAFFGQGTRLTVV.